Listed here are 20 T cell receptor beta chains from one sample, sequenced in a study of shared clonotypes between healthy human individuals (dated by TCRdb to between 2020 and 2021). Receptors were amplified or captured by the immunoSEQ multiplex PCR assay. The immuneACCESS repertoire file appears here via TCRdb, limited to in-frame rearrangements. These files lack a portion of the clones; in checked studies, under half of the deficit traces to unresolved V genes, and the cause of the others is not known. The sample profile shows some 1.4 million clones; 96% of them were found once. The ten largest clonotypes hold approximately 1% of the sample. Sequenced material: naive CD4+ T cells sorted from blood. The label giving this sample's cell subset or site can be read as: CD45RA+ positively selected. The receptors come from a man younger than 40 in good health.

This rearrangement joins TRBV23-1 to TRBJ2-5; 7 bases line up with TRBD1. TRBV23-1 carries the ORF label, with uncertain function. Trimming removed 7 bases from V and 2 bases from J; junction bases left unmatched: 10. This CDR3 is built from 15 residues. The CDR3 nucleotides read TGCGCCAGCACGTCCGGGACAGAACAGCAAGAGACCCAGTACTTC. Amino acids: CASTSGTEQQETQYF.

This chain uses TRBV7-2 with TRBJ2-7; the D gene is possibly TRBD2 (5 bases). The germline CDR1 and CDR2 sequences are SGHTA and FQGNSA. Trimming took 7 bases from V and 2 from J, leaving 18 bases between them. The CDR3 length is 15 residues. The CDR3 DNA reads TGTGCCAGCATCCCATCCCGGGGTTTTACCTACGAGCAGTACTTC. Translation gives CASIPSRGFTYEQYF.

The chain couples TRBV7-8 to TRBJ2-5; TRBD1 or TRBD2 may be the D gene (5 bases each). This CDR3 has 17 amino acids. Germline V gene lookup returns CDR1 SGHVS and CDR2 FQNEAQ. The V end was cut by 1 base, the J end by 1 base, with 16 bases between. CDR3 coding DNA: TGTGCCAGCAGCTTAGACGGGGTGTCAGGGATCCAAGAGACCCAGTACTTC. The encoded protein is CASSLDGVSGIQETQYF.

The table lists this clone with a count of one. The chain combines TRBV7-7 with TRBJ1-3, with a tentative D call TRBD1 (6 bases). From germline, CDR1 is SSHAT and CDR2 FNYEAQ (reference sequence). This CDR3 has 15 amino acids. The V end was cut by 5 bases, the J end by 3 bases, with 14 bases between. The CDR3 protein is CASSPDGQSGNTIYF. For the CDR3, the DNA is TGTGCCAGCAGCCCGGACGGACAGAGTGGAAACACCATATATTTT.

This chain links TRBV7-9 with TRBJ2-1, with D perhaps matching TRBD2 (5 bases). The CDR3 has 14 amino acids. CDR1 SEHNR and CDR2 FQNEAQ come from the germline V gene (reference sequence). V lost 5 bases, J lost 7 bases, and 15 bases lay in between. The CDR3 DNA sequence: TGTGCCAGCAGCCCACCGAGCGGAAGGAATGAGCAGTTCTTC. Translated: CASSPPSGRNEQFF.

This chain connects TRBV9 to TRBJ2-1; TRBD2 agrees at 7 bases. CDR3 length: 16 residues. In germline, CDR1 is SGDLS, CDR2 YYNGEE. Trimming took 4 bases from V and 1 from J; bases not matched to a gene: 8. CDR3 sequence reads: CASSPQGLTSYNEQFF. The CDR3 DNA sequence: TGTGCCAGCAGCCCTCAGGGACTAACTTCCTACAATGAGCAGTTCTTC.

The chain recombines TRBV10-1 with TRBJ2-1; D gene ambiguous. Germline V lookup: CDR1 WNHNN, CDR2 SYGVQD (reference sequence). Trimming took 4 bases from V and 8 from J, leaving 9 bases between them. This CDR3 has 12 amino acids. DNA for the CDR3: TGCGCCAGCAGTGCCTCTCCTGATGAGCAGTTCTTC. Translated: CASSASPDEQFF.

This chain uses TRBV27 with TRBJ2-7; 10 bases match TRBD2. This CDR3 has 18 residues. Germline V gene lookup returns CDR1 MNHEY and CDR2 SMNVEV (reference sequence). The V segment lost 1 base and the J segment 2 bases; nucleotides outside the gene matches: 11. CDR3 coding DNA: TGTGCCAGCAGTTTATACGGACTAGCGGCCTCGGGTGCCTACGAGCAGTACTTC. This sequence encodes CASSLYGLAASGAYEQYF.

The CDR3 DNA reads as TGTGCCACCAGCGGAGGGGGGACGGGGCAGCCCCAGCATTTT. It is translated as CATSGGGTGQPQHF. The chain uses TRBV15 and TRBJ1-5, with D possibly being TRBD1 (6 bases). The germline V gene has CDR1 LNHNV and CDR2 YYDKDF (reference sequence). The CDR3 is 14 amino acids. The V end was cut by 5 bases, the J end by 7 bases, with 15 bases between.

The CDR3 region is CASSQDSGGDTQYF. CDR3 sequence (DNA): TGCGCCAGCAGCCAAGATTCAGGTGGCGATACGCAGTATTTT. V and J are TRBV5-1 and TRBJ2-3; unclear D gene. The germline gives CDR1 SGHRS, CDR2 YFSETQ. The CDR3 covers 14 residues. Deletions cut 4 bases from V and 6 bases from J, with 15 bases between.

The chain combines TRBV7-9 with TRBJ2-7; no reliable D call. Trimming took off 3 bases at V and 7 bases at J, with 16 bases between the two ends. Per the germline V gene, CDR1 is SEHNR and CDR2 is FQNEAQ (reference sequence). This CDR3 spans 14 amino acids. This CDR3 reads CASSFLNSPSEQYF. The DNA for the CDR3 is TGTGCCAGCAGCTTCCTGAACAGTCCTTCGGAGCAGTACTTC.

V is TRBV18 and J is TRBJ1-1, with 9 positions matching TRBD1. V lost 5 bases, J lost 2 bases, and 3 bases stayed unmatched. The CDR3 contains 14 residues. Germline CDR1 reads KGHSH; CDR2 reads LQKENI. Here the CDR3 DNA reads TGTGCCAGCTCAATGGACAGGGGAAACACTGAAGCTTTCTTT. Its protein product is CASSMDRGNTEAFF.

As regards this clone: An end of the junction differs from the germline gene, which may be a read error. The V gene is TRBV7-7, the J gene TRBJ2-3; 9 bases align to TRBD1. The V gene's germline CDR1 is SSHAT and CDR2 FNYEAQ (reference sequence). The CDR3 totals 14 residues. Written as DNA, the CDR3 is TGTGCTAGCAGCTTGACAGGGGGGACAGATACGCAGTATTTT. Translation gives CASSLTGGTDTQYF. The full variable domain, completed using reference TRBV7-7 and TRBJ2-3, is GAGVSQSPRYKVTKRGQDVTLRCDPISSHATLYWYQQALGQGPEFLTYFNYEAQPDKSGLPSDRFSAERPEGSISTLTIQRTEQRDSAMYRCASSLTGGTDTQYFGPGTRLTVL.

The gene calls are TRBV2 and TRBJ2-7, with D unresolved. CDR1 is SNHLY and CDR2 is FYNNEI in the germline V gene. V lost 4 bases to trimming and J lost 2 bases, with 6 bases between them. The CDR3 covers 12 residues. For the CDR3, the DNA is TGTGCCAGCAGTGGACAAGCCTACGAGCAGTACTTC. This sequence encodes CASSGQAYEQYF.

This sequence joins TRBV5-6 and TRBJ2-7; D remains unclear. Per the germline V gene, CDR1 is SGHDT and CDR2 is YYEEEE. V was cut by 6 bases and J by 0 bases, with 13 bases left in between. This CDR3 region has 14 residues. The CDR3 loop is CASTPQAASYEQYF. The CDR3 DNA reads TGTGCCAGCACCCCCCAGGCGGCCTCCTACGAGCAGTACTTC.

The gene calls are TRBV29-1 and TRBJ2-1; 13 bases agree with TRBD2. Germline V gene data show CDR1 as SQVTM and CDR2 as ANQGSEA. The J segment lost 4 bases and the V segment lost 3 bases, leaving 6 bases of the junction unmatched. The CDR3 spans 16 residues. In DNA form, the CDR3 reads TGCAGCGTTGAGGGGGGGACTAGCGGGAAGTACAATGAGCAGTTCTTC. Encoded protein: CSVEGGTSGKYNEQFF.

The table lists this clone with a count of one. The same CDR3 arises from other DNA sequences in this sample as well. The chain's CDR3 is CASSPRPYNEQFF. In nucleotides, the CDR3 is TGTGCCAGCAGCCCCAGGCCCTACAATGAGCAGTTCTTC. The V and J genes are TRBV9 and TRBJ2-1; D unclear. CDR1 is SGDLS and CDR2 is YYNGEE in the germline V gene. The V gene lost 4 bases and the J gene lost 2 bases, with 7 bases spanning the gap. The CDR3 consists of 13 residues.

This chain uses TRBV5-1 with TRBJ1-2; D uncertain. The CDR3 covers 16 residues. V was shortened by 0 bases and J by 4 bases, with 16 bases between the two germline ends. Per germline, CDR1 SGHRS and CDR2 YFSETQ. CDR3 loop: CASSLVGAEGAYGYTF. CDR3 in DNA: TGCGCCAGCAGCTTGGTAGGAGCTGAGGGCGCCTATGGCTACACCTTC.

This clone turned up a few times. The same CDR3 also results from other DNA sequences found in this sample. The chain carries TRBV2 and TRBJ2-7; 7 bases match TRBD1. This CDR3 comprises 12 residues. J lost 4 bases, V lost 6 bases, and 3 bases had no gene match. CDR1 SNHLY and CDR2 FYNNEI come from the germline V gene. DNA for the CDR3: TGTGCCAGCAGCGGGGACAGTTACGAGCAGTACTTC. It translates to CASSGDSYEQYF. Full variable domain (remainder filled in from reference TRBV2 and TRBJ2-7): EPEVTQTPSHQVTQMGQEVILRCVPISNHLYFYWYRQILGQKVEFLVSFYNNEISEKSEIFDDQFSVERPDGSNFTLKIRSTKLEDSAMYFCASSGDSYEQYFGPGTRLTVT.

V usage is TRBV5-4 and J usage is TRBJ2-7, with TRBD1 matching over 9 bases. CDR1 is SGHNT, CDR2 YYREEE, per germline (reference sequence). Trimming at V came to 0 bases and at J to 5 bases, leaving 6 bases not matched to a gene. The CDR3 is 15 amino acids. The DNA for the CDR3 is TGTGCCAGCAGCTTGGCGGGACAGGGTTCCCACGAGCAGTACTTC. Its protein product is CASSLAGQGSHEQYF.